This T cell receptor (beta chain) was observed in a study of cytomegalovirus exposure and HLA in healthy donors. In germline, CDR1 is LNHNV, CDR2 YYDKDF (reference sequence). This CDR3 spans 15 amino acids. V lost 0 bases and J lost 6, with 12 bases in between. Likely unrecorded immune exposures existed in these nominally healthy donors. General study points: According to an earlier analysis, most TCR beta V segments yielded productive rearrangements about 90% or about 30% of the time.

Primers: 60 Vbeta forward and 13 Jbeta reverse. Produced via immunoSEQ multiplex PCR; TCRdb's table is partial and in-frame only. The sample has approximately 91,000 clones; under 75% are singletons. A word on this clone: Its specificity is not known.

The source material was PBMCs. The TCR was taken from a female donor in good health and CMV-seronegative. V usage is TRBV15 and J usage is TRBJ1-5; tentative D call: TRBD1 (5 bases). The CDR3 sequence: CATSREWGGTQPQHF. DNA of the CDR3: TGTGCCACCAGCAGAGAATGGGGGGGGACTCAGCCCCAGCATTTT.